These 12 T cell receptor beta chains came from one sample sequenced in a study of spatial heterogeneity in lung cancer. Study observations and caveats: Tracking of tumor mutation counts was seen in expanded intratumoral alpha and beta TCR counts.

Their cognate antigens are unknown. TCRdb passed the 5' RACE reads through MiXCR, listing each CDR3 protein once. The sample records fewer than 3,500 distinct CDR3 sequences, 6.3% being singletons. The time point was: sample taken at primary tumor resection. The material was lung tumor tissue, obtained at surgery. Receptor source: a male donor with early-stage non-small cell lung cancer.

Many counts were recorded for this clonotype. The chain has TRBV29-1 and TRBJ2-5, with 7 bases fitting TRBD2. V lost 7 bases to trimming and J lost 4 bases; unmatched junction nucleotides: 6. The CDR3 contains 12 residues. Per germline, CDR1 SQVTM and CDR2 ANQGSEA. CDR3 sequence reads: CSGWTSSETQYF. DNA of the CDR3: TGCAGCGGCTGGACTAGTTCAGAGACCCAGTACTTC.

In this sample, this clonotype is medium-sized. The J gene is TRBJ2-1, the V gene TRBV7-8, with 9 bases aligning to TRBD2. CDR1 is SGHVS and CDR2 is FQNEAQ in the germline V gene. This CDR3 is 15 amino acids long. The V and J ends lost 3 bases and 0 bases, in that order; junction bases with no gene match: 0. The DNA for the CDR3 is TGTGCCAGCAGCTTTAGCGGGAGCTCCTACAATGAGCAGTTCTTC. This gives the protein CASSFSGSSYNEQFF.

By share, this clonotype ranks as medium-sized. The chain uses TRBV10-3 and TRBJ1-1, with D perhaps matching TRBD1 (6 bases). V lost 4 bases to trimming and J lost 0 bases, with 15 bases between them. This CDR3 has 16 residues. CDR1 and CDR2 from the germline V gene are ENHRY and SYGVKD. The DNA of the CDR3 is TGTGCCATCAGTGTGATTTCCCGGACAGTGAACACTGAAGCTTTCTTT. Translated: CAISVISRTVNTEAFF.

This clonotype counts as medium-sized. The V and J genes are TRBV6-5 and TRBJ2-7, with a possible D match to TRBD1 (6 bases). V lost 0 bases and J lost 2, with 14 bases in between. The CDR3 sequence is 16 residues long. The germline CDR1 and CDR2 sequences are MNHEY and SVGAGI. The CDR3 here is CASSYSPTGIAYEQYF. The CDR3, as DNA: TGTGCCAGCAGTTACTCTCCAACAGGGATAGCCTACGAGCAGTACTTC.

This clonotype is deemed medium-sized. CDR3 in DNA: TGCAGTGCTAGAGAAATAAGTTACTACGAGCAGTACTTC. Translation: CSAREISYYEQYF. The genes are TRBV20-1 and TRBJ2-7; D unclear. The CDR3 runs 13 residues. CDR1 is DFQATT, CDR2 SNEGSKA, per germline (reference sequence). The ends were cut back, 0 bases at V and 3 bases at J, with 9 bases in the middle.

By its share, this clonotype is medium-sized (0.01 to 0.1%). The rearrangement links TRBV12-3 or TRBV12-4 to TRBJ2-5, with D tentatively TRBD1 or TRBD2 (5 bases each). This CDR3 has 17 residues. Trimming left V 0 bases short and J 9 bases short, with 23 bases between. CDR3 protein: CASSLAGNRGPRGPQYF. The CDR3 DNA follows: TGTGCCAGCAGTTTAGCGGGGAACCGGGGCCCCCGGGGCCCCCAGTACTTC.

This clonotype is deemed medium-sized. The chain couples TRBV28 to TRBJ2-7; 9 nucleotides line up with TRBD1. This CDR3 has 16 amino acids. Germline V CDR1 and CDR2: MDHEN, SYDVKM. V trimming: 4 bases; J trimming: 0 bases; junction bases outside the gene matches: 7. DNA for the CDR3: TGTGCCAGCAGTTCCCGGACAGGGGCCTTCTCCTACGAGCAGTACTTC. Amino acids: CASSSRTGAFSYEQYF. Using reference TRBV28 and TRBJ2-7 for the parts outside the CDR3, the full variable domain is DVKVTQSSRYLVKRTGEKVFLECVQDMDHENMFWYRQDPGLGLRLIYFSYDVKMKEKGDIPEGYSVSREKKERFSLILESASTNQTSMYLCASSSRTGAFSYEQYFGPGTRLTVT.

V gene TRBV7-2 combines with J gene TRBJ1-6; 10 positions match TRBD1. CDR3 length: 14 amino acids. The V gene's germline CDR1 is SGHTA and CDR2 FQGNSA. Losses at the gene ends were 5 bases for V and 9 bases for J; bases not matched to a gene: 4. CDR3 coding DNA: TGTGCCAGCAGCCAGGGACAGGGGACTTCACCCCTCCACTTT. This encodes CASSQGQGTSPLHF.

CDR3 nucleotides: TGTGCCAGCAGTCTGAAGACTAACTATGGCTACACCTTC. Protein: CASSLKTNYGYTF. V is TRBV28 and J is TRBJ1-2; D is undetermined. The CDR3 has 13 residues. Germline loops: CDR1 MDHEN, CDR2 SYDVKM. V was shortened by 5 bases and J by 0 bases, with 7 bases between the two germline ends.

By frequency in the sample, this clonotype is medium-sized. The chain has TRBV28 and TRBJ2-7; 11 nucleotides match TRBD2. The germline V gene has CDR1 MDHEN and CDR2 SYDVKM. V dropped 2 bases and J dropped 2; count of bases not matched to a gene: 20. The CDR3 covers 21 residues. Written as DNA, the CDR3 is TGTGCCAGCAGTTTACCCATCCGATCGGGACTAGCGGTCCCGGGGACCTACGAGCAGTACTTC. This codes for CASSLPIRSGLAVPGTYEQYF. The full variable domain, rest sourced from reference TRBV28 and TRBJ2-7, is DVKVTQSSRYLVKRTGEKVFLECVQDMDHENMFWYRQDPGLGLRLIYFSYDVKMKEKGDIPEGYSVSREKKERFSLILESASTNQTSMYLCASSLPIRSGLAVPGTYEQYFGPGTRLTVT.

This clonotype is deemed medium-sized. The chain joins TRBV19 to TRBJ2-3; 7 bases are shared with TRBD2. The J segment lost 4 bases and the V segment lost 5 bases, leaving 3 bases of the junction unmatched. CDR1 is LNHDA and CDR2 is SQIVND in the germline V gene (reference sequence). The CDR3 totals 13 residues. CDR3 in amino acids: CASSAGLADTQYF. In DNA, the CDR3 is TGTGCCAGTAGTGCCGGACTAGCAGATACGCAGTATTTT. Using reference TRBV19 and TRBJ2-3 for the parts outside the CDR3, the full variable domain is DGGITQSPKYLFRKEGQNVTLSCEQNLNHDAMYWYRQDPGQGLRLIYYSQIVNDFQKGDIAEGYSVSREKKESFPLTVTSAQKNPTAFYLCASSAGLADTQYFGPGTRLTVL.

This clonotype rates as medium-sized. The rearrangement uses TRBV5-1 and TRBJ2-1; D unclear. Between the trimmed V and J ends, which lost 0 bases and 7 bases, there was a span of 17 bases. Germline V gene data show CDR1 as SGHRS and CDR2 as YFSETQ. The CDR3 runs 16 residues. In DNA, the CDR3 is TGCGCCAGCAGCTTGGTCCCCACATCAAAAGGGAATGAGCAGTTCTTC. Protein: CASSLVPTSKGNEQFF. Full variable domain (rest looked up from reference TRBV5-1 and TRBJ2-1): KAGVTQTPRYLIKTRGQQVTLSCSPISGHRSVSWYQQTPGQGLQFLFEYFSETQRNKGNFPGRFSGRQFSNSRSEMNVSTLELGDSALYLCASSLVPTSKGNEQFFGPGTRLTVL.